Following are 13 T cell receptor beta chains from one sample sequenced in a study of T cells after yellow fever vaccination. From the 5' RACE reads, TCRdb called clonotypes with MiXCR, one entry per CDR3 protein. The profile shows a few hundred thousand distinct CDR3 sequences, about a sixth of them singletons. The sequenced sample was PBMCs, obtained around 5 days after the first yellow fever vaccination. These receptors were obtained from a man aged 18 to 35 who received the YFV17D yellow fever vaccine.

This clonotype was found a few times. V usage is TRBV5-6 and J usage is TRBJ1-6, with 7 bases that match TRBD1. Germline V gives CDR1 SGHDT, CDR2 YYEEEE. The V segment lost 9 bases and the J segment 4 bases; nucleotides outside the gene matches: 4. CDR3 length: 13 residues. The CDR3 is CATRQGYNSPLHF. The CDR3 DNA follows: TGTGCCACCAGACAGGGTTATAATTCACCCCTCCACTTT.

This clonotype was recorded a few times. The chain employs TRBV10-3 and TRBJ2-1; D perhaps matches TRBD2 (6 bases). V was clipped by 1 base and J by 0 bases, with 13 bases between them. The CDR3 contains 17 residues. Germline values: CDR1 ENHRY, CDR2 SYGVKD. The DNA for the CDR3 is TGTGCCATCAGTGAGTGGGGCAGGGAGGTCTCCTACAATGAGCAGTTCTTC. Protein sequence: CAISEWGREVSYNEQFF.

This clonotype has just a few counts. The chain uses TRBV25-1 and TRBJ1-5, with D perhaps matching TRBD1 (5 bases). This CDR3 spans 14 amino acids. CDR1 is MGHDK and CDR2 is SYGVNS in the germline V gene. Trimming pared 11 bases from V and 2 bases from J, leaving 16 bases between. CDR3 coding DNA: TGTGCCGGCCCCTGGGTAGGGGGCAATCAGCCCCAGCATTTT. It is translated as CAGPWVGGNQPQHF. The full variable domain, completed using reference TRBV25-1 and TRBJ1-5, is EADIYQTPRYLVIGTGKKITLECSQTMGHDKMYWYQQDPGMELHLIHYSYGVNSTEKGDLSSESTVSRIRTEHFPLTLESARPSHTSQYLCAGPWVGGNQPQHFGDGTRLSIL.

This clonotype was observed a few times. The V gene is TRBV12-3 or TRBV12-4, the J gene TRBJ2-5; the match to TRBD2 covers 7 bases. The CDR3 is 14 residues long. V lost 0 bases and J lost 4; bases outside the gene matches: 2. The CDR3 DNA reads TGTGCCAGCAGTTTAGCAGCGGGGTCAGAGACCCAGTACTTC. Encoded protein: CASSLAAGSETQYF.

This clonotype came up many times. The CDR3, as DNA: TGTGCCAGCAGCTTGGTGGACAGATATGGCTACACCTTC. It is translated as CASSLVDRYGYTF. The chain is built from TRBV5-5 and TRBJ1-2; possibly TRBD1 for D (6 bases). Germline V gene lookup returns CDR1 SGHKS and CDR2 YYEKEE (reference sequence). The CDR3 loop spans 13 amino acids. Trimming stripped 0 bases from V and 5 bases from J, with 8 bases between.

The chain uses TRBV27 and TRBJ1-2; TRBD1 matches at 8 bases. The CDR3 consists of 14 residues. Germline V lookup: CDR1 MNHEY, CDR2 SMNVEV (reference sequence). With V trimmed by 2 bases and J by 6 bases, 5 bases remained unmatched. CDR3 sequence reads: CASSLHRGSDGYTF. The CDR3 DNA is TGTGCCAGCAGTTTACACAGGGGGTCGGATGGCTACACCTTC.

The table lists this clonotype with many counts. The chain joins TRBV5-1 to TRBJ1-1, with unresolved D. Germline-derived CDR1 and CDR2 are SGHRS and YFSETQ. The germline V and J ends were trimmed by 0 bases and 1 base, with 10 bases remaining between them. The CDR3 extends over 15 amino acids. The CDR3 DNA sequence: TGCGCCAGCAGCTTGGCGCCGTCGGGGAACACTGAAGCTTTCTTT. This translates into CASSLAPSGNTEAFF.

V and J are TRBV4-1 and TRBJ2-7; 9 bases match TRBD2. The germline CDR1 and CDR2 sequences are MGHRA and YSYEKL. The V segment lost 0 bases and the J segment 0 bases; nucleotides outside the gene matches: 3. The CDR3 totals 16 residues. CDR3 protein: CASSQEKRGASYEQYF. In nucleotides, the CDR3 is TGCGCCAGCAGCCAAGAGAAGCGGGGGGCCTCCTACGAGCAGTACTTC.

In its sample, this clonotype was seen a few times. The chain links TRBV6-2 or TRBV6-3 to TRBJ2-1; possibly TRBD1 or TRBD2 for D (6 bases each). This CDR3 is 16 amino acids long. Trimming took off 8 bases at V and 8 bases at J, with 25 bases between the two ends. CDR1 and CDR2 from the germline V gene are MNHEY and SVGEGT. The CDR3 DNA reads TGTGCCAGCGGAACCCACTCGGGCAGGGGAGGCGATGAGCAGTTCTTC. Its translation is CASGTHSGRGGDEQFF.

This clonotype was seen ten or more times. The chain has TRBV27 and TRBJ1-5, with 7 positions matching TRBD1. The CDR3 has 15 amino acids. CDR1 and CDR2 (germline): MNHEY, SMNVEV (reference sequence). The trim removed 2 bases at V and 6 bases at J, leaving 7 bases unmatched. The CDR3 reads CASSLRQGEGQPQHF. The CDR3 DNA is TGTGCCAGCAGTTTACGGCAGGGGGAAGGTCAGCCCCAGCATTTT.

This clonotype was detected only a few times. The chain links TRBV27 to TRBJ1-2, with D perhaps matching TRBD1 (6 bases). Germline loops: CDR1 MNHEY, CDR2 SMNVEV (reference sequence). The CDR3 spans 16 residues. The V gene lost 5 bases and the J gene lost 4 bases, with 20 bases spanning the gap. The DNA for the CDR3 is TGTGCCAGCAGTCCCCTTGACAGGAAAGGCCCCTATGGCTACACCTTC. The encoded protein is CASSPLDRKGPYGYTF.

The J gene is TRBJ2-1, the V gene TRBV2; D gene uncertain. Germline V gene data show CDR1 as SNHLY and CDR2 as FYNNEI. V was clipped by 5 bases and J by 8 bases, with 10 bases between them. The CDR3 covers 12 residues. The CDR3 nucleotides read TGTGCCAGCAGTTTCACTACGTATGAGCAGTTCTTC. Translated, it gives CASSFTTYEQFF.

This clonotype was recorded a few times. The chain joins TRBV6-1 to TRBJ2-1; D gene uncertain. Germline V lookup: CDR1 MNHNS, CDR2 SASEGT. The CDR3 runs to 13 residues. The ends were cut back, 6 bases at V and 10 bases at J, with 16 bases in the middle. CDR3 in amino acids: CASSLTPVLEQFF. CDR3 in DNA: TGTGCCAGCAGCCTTACGCCTGTGCTAGAGCAGTTCTTC.